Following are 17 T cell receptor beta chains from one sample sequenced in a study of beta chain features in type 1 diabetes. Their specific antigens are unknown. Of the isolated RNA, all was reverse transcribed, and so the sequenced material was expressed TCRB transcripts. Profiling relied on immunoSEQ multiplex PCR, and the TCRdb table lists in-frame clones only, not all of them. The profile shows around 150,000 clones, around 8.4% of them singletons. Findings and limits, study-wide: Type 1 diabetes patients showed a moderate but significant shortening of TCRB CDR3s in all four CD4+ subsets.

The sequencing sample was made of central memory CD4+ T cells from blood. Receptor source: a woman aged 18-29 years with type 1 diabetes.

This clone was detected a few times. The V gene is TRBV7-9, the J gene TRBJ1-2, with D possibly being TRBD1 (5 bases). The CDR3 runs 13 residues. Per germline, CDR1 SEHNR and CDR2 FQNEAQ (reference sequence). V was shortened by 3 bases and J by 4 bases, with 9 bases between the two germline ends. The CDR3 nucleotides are TGTGCCAGCAGCTTCGGGGGGAGCTATGGCTACACCTTC. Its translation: CASSFGGSYGYTF. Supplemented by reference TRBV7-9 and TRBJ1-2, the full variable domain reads DTGVSQNPRHKITKRGQNVTFRCDPISEHNRLYWYRQTLGQGPEFLTYFQNEAQLEKSRLLSDRFSAERPKGSFSTLEIQRTEQGDSAMYLCASSFGGSYGYTFGSGTRLTVV.

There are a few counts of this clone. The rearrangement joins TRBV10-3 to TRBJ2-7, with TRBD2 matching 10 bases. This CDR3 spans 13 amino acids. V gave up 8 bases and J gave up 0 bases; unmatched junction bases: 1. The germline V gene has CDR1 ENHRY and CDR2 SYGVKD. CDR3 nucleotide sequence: TGTGCCATCCGGACTAGCGGCTCCTACGAGCAGTACTTC. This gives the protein CAIRTSGSYEQYF.

CDR3 sequence: CASSHLHAGLQRYEQYF. DNA for the CDR3: TGTGCCAGCAGCCACCTCCATGCGGGACTACAAAGGTACGAGCAGTACTTC. The genes are TRBV4-2 and TRBJ2-7, with TRBD2 identical over 7 bases. The germline V gene encodes CDR1 LGHNA and CDR2 YNFKEQ. The CDR3 has 17 residues. With V trimmed by 3 bases and J by 4 bases, 15 bases remained unmatched.

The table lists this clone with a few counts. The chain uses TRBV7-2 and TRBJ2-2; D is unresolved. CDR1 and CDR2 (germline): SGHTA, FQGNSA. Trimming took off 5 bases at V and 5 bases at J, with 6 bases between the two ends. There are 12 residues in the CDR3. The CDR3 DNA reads TGTGCCAGCAGCCCGTCTACCGGGGAGCTGTTTTTT. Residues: CASSPSTGELFF.

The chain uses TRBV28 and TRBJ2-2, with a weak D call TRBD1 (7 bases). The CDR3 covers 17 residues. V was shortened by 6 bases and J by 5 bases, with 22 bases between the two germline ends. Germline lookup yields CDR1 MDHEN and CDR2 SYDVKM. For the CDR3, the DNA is TGTGCCAGCAGCGATATTTGGGCGGGACAGCCGACCGGGGAGCTGTTTTTT. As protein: CASSDIWAGQPTGELFF.

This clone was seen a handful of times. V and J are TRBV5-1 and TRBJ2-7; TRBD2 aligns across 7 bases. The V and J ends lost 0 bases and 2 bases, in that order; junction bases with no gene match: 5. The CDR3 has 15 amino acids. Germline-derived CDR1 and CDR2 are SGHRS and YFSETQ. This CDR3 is CASSLGGTNAYEQYF. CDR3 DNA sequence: TGCGCCAGCAGCTTGGGAGGGACTAACGCCTACGAGCAGTACTTC.

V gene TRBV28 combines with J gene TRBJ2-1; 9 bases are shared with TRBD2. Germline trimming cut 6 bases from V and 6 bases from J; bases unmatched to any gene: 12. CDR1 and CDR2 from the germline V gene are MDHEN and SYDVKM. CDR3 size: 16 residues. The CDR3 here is CASSSPTSGRTNEQFF. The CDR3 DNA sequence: TGTGCCAGCAGCTCCCCGACTAGCGGAAGGACCAATGAGCAGTTCTTC.

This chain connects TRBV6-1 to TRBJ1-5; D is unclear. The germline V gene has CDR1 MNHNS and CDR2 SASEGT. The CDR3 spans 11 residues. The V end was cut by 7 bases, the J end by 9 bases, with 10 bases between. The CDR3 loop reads CASTAVGPQHF. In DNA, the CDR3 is TGTGCCAGCACTGCGGTAGGGCCCCAGCATTTT.

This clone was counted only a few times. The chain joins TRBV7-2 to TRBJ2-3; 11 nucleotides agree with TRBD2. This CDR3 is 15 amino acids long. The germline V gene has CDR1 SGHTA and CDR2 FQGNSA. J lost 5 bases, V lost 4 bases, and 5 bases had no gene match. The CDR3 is CASSSRLAGLDTQYF. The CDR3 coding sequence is TGTGCCAGCAGCTCCCGACTAGCGGGGTTAGATACGCAGTATTTT.

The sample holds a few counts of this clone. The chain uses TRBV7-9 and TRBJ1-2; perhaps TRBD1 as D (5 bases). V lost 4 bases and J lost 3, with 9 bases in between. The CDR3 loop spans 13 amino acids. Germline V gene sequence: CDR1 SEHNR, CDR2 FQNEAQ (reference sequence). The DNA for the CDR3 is TGTGCCAGCAGCTCCAGGGTGGACTATGGCTACACCTTC. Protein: CASSSRVDYGYTF. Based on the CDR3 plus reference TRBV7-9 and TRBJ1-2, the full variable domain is DTGVSQNPRHKITKRGQNVTFRCDPISEHNRLYWYRQTLGQGPEFLTYFQNEAQLEKSRLLSDRFSAERPKGSFSTLEIQRTEQGDSAMYLCASSSRVDYGYTFGSGTRLTVV.

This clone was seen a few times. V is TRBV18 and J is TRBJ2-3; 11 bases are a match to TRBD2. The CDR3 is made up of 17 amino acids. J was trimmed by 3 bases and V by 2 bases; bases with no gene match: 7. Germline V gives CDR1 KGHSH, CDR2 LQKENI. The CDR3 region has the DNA TGTGCCAGCTCACCAGTCTCTAGCGGGGGGAATACAGATACGCAGTATTTT. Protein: CASSPVSSGGNTDTQYF. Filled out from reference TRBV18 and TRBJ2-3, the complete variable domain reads NAGVMQNPRHLVRRRGQEARLRCSPMKGHSHVYWYRQLPEEGLKFMVYLQKENIIDESGMPKERFSAEFPKEGPSILRIQQVVRGDSAAYFCASSPVSSGGNTDTQYFGPGTRLTVL.

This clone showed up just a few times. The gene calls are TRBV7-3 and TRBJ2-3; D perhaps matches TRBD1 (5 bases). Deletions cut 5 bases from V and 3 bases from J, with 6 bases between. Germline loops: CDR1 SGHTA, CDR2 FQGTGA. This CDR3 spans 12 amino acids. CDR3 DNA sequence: TGTGCCAGCAGCCCAGGGACAGATACGCAGTATTTT. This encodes CASSPGTDTQYF. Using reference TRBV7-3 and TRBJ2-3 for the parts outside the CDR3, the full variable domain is GAGVSQTPSNKVTEKGKYVELRCDPISGHTALYWYRQSLGQGPEFLIYFQGTGAADDSGLPNDRFFAVRPEGSVSTLKIQRTERGDSAVYLCASSPGTDTQYFGPGTRLTVL.

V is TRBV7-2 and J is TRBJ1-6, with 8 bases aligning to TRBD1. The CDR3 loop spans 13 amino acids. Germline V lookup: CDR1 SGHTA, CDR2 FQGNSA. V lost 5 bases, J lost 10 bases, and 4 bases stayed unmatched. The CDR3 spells CASSGQGGSPLHF. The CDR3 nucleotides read TGTGCCAGCAGCGGACAGGGAGGGTCACCCCTCCACTTT.

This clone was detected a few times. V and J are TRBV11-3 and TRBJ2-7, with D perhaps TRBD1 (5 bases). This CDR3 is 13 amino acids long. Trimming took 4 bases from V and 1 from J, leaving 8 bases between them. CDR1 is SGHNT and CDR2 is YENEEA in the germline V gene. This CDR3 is CASSSRQSYEQYF. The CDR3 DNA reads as TGTGCCAGCAGCTCGAGACAGTCCTACGAGCAGTACTTC. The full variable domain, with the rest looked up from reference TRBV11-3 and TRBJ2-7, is EAGVVQSPRYKIIEKKQPVAFWCNPISGHNTLYWYLQNLGQGPELLIRYENEEAVDDSQLPKDRFSAERLKGVDSTLKIQPAELGDSAVYLCASSSRQSYEQYFGPGTRLTVT.

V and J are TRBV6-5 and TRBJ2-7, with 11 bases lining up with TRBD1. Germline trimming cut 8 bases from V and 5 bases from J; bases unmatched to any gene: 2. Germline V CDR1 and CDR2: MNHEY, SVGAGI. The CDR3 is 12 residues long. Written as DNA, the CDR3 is TGTGCCAGCCGGACAGGGGGCAACGAGCAGTACTTC. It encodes CASRTGGNEQYF.

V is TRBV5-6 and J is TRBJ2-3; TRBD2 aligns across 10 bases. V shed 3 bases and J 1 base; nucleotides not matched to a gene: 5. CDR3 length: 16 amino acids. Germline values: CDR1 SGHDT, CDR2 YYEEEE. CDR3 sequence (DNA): TGTGCCAGCAGCTCGGGCGGGACTAGCGGCACAGATACGCAGTATTTT. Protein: CASSSGGTSGTDTQYF.

In nucleotides, the CDR3 is TGTGCCAGCAGCTCCCCTCGGGGGGGGAACACCGGGGAGCTGTTTTTT. It specifies CASSSPRGGNTGELFF. V usage is TRBV7-9 and J usage is TRBJ2-2, with TRBD2 identical over 8 bases. Losses at the gene ends were 4 bases for V and 1 base for J; bases not matched to a gene: 5. Germline CDR1 and CDR2: SEHNR and FQNEAQ (reference sequence). CDR3 length equals 16 residues.